This entry lists 27 T cell receptor beta chains sequenced from one sample in a study of blood T cell repertoires in COVID-19. Sequencing was performed with immunoSEQ multiplex PCR; in TCRdb, only in-frame clones are kept and a portion is missing. The top ten clones hold 11% of a sample with about 170,000 clones, 84% of them seen once. What was sequenced was peripheral blood. The receptor set was obtained from a man in his sixties or seventies with active or convalescent COVID-19.

The chain is built from TRBV7-3 and TRBJ2-1; D might be TRBD2 (5 bases). The V end lost 3 bases, the J end lost 3 bases, and 9 bases lay between the germline ends. CDR3 length equals 14 residues. CDR1 is SGHTA, CDR2 FQGTGA, per germline. The CDR3 is CASSFVGSYNEQFF. The CDR3 coding sequence is TGTGCCAGCAGCTTTGTTGGGAGCTACAATGAGCAGTTCTTC.

This clone was detected only once. The chain is built from TRBV18 and TRBJ1-5; 7 bases align to TRBD1. The CDR3 is made up of 15 amino acids. V trimming: 3 bases; J trimming: 1 base; junction bases outside the gene matches: 3. Per the germline V gene, CDR1 is KGHSH and CDR2 is LQKENI. As DNA, the CDR3 is TGTGCCAGCTCACCGGCGACAGGGAGCAATCAGCCCCAGCATTTT. It codes for CASSPATGSNQPQHF.

This clone was observed a single time. The chain uses TRBV7-2 and TRBJ1-5, with D possibly matching TRBD1 (6 bases). The CDR3 has 13 amino acids. The germline V gene encodes CDR1 SGHTA and CDR2 FQGNSA. The V and J ends lost 5 bases and 5 bases respectively, with 10 bases between them. The CDR3 spells CASSPDSHQPQHF. CDR3 in DNA: TGTGCCAGCAGCCCGGACAGCCATCAGCCCCAGCATTTT.

V gene TRBV27 combines with J gene TRBJ1-1; 10 nucleotides align to TRBD1. The germline V gene has CDR1 MNHEY and CDR2 SMNVEV (reference sequence). CDR3 size: 13 residues. After removal of 6 bases from V and 3 bases from J, the junction contained 1 base not matched to a gene. CDR3 amino acids: CASRGQGYTEAFF. In nucleotides, the CDR3 is TGTGCCAGCAGGGGACAGGGGTACACTGAAGCTTTCTTT.

This clone was observed once. The chain uses TRBV19 and TRBJ1-2; D unclear. Germline CDR1 LNHDA, CDR2 SQIVND (reference sequence). Trimming left V 4 bases short and J 7 bases short, with 25 bases between. The CDR3 length is 17 residues. The CDR3 protein is CASSTSSTAWESGGYTF. The CDR3 region has the DNA TGTGCCAGTAGTACCTCCTCAACAGCTTGGGAGAGTGGTGGCTACACCTTC.

The chain employs TRBV9 and TRBJ2-3; D is undetermined. CDR1 is SGDLS and CDR2 is YYNGEE in the germline V gene. Trimming took off 0 bases at V and 2 bases at J, with 10 bases between the two ends. The length of the CDR3 is 15 residues. CDR3 loop: CASSVAPVFTDTQYF. CDR3 in DNA: TGTGCCAGCAGCGTAGCCCCAGTATTCACAGATACGCAGTATTTT.

V gene TRBV9 combines with J gene TRBJ1-6, with D possibly being TRBD1 (5 bases). The CDR3 sequence is 15 residues long. Germline assignment: CDR1 SGDLS and CDR2 YYNGEE. The V end was cut by 4 bases, the J end by 4 bases, with 12 bases between. As DNA, the CDR3 is TGTGCCAGCAGCCCTAGGGAGGGGTATAATTCACCCCTCCACTTT. It encodes CASSPREGYNSPLHF.

This chain links TRBV19 with TRBJ2-3; perhaps TRBD2 as D (6 bases). Trimming removed 5 bases from V and 3 bases from J, with 15 bases in between. The CDR3 length is 15 residues. Looked up from germline, CDR1 is LNHDA and CDR2 is SQIVND (reference sequence). CDR3 nucleotide sequence: TGTGCCAGTAGTGGTTGGGGGGAAAGGACAGATACGCAGTATTTT. This codes for CASSGWGERTDTQYF.

V usage is TRBV5-8 and J usage is TRBJ1-1, with TRBD1 as a possible D gene (5 bases). Trimming took 0 bases from V and 8 from J, leaving 11 bases between them. Germline assignment: CDR1 SGHTS and CDR2 YDEGEE. This CDR3 has 13 residues. The CDR3 bases are TGTGCCAGCAGCTTGGTGGGCAGGGTGGAAGCTTTCTTT. Its protein is CASSLVGRVEAFF.

This clone showed up just once. The chain employs TRBV20-1 and TRBJ2-1; D perhaps matches TRBD1 (6 bases). Germline CDR1 is DFQATT and CDR2 is SNEGSKA (reference sequence). The CDR3 sequence is 11 residues long. With 6 bases removed from V and 12 bases from J, the gap between germline ends came to 15 bases. The CDR3 reads CSASQGHSQFF. The CDR3, as DNA: TGCAGTGCGAGCCAGGGGCACTCGCAGTTCTTC.

This chain uses TRBV19 with TRBJ1-5; unclear D gene. Germline CDR1 LNHDA, CDR2 SQIVND (reference sequence). V was cut by 7 bases and J by 4 bases, with 14 bases left in between. This CDR3 has 14 amino acids. The CDR3 nucleotides are TGTGCCAGTACGAGGGTGATTGGTAATCAGCCCCAGCATTTT. Translation gives CASTRVIGNQPQHF.

The chain joins TRBV3-1 (or the pseudogene TRBV3-2) to TRBJ2-7; 7 nucleotides match TRBD1. V lost 5 bases, J lost 2 bases, and 0 bases stayed unmatched. CDR1 and CDR2 from the germline V gene are LGHDT and YNNKEL (reference sequence). The CDR3 totals 12 residues. The CDR3 protein is CASSGQAYEQYF. The CDR3 DNA follows: TGTGCCAGCAGCGGACAGGCCTACGAGCAGTACTTC.

The chain employs TRBV7-2 and TRBJ1-6, with 7 positions matching TRBD1. J lost 10 bases, V lost 6 bases, and 12 bases had no gene match. Looked up from germline, CDR1 is SGHTA and CDR2 is FQGNSA. The CDR3 length is 15 residues. The CDR3, as DNA: TGTGCCAGCAGGCCCACAGGGGATGTCGTCTCACCCCTCCACTTT. Amino acids: CASRPTGDVVSPLHF.

This clone appeared a single time. The rearrangement joins TRBV6-2 or TRBV6-3 to TRBJ1-1; D gene uncertain. The V end was cut by 5 bases, the J end by 3 bases, with 13 bases between. Germline V gene data show CDR1 as MNHEY and CDR2 as SVGEGT. The CDR3 length is 14 residues. The CDR3 protein is CASSPPSVHTEAFF. CDR3 sequence (DNA): TGTGCCAGCAGTCCCCCGAGCGTTCACACTGAAGCTTTCTTT.

This chain connects TRBV6-5 to TRBJ2-2; 7 nucleotides agree with TRBD1. CDR1 is MNHEY, CDR2 SVGAGI, per germline. J gave up 1 base and V 5 bases, and 4 bases lay outside the gene matches. The CDR3 sequence is 15 residues long. CDR3 DNA sequence: TGTGCCAGCAGTAGACGACAGGGGAACACCGGGGAGCTGTTTTTT. Translation: CASSRRQGNTGELFF.

V gene TRBV27 combines with J gene TRBJ2-7; tentative D call: TRBD2 (6 bases). The germline CDR1 and CDR2 sequences are MNHEY and SMNVEV (reference sequence). This CDR3 comprises 14 residues. V lost 4 bases, J lost 0 bases, and 10 bases lay in between. The CDR3 nucleotides read TGTGCCAGCAGTTCGGACTATTACTCCTACGAGCAGTACTTC. As protein: CASSSDYYSYEQYF.

This chain connects TRBV28 to TRBJ1-1; D ambiguous. Germline CDR1 reads MDHEN; CDR2 reads SYDVKM. V lost 5 bases and J 4 bases, leaving 17 bases between the germline ends. This CDR3 is built from 15 residues. The CDR3 region is CASSPSLGGFTEAFF. As DNA, the CDR3 is TGTGCCAGCAGTCCAAGCCTTGGAGGGTTCACTGAAGCTTTCTTT.

This chain connects TRBV5-1 to TRBJ1-1; 7 bases are shared with TRBD1. V was clipped by 5 bases and J by 5 bases; unmatched bases: 9. The CDR3 spans 14 residues. Germline V gene data show CDR1 as SGHRS and CDR2 as YFSETQ. As DNA, the CDR3 is TGCGCCAGCAGAAGGTTGGCAGGGGGAACTGAAGCTTTCTTT. Residues: CASRRLAGGTEAFF.

The chain joins TRBV6-5 to TRBJ1-1; D remains unclear. Between the trimmed V and J ends, which lost 5 bases and 7 bases, there was a span of 20 bases. The CDR3 has 15 residues. The germline CDR1 and CDR2 sequences are MNHEY and SVGAGI. The CDR3 loop is CASSPRTSMRDEAFF. CDR3 in DNA: TGTGCCAGCAGTCCTAGGACCTCCATGAGGGATGAAGCTTTCTTT.

The chain has TRBV4-3 and TRBJ1-1, with D possibly TRBD1 on 6 matching bases. The germline V gene encodes CDR1 LGHNA and CDR2 YSLEER. There are 15 residues in the CDR3. V dropped 4 bases and J dropped 5 bases, with 17 bases sitting between them. CDR3 DNA sequence: TGCGCCAGCAGCCGGGCGGGGGGCGCGGGTACTGAAGCTTTCTTT. Residues: CASSRAGGAGTEAFF.

This clone was counted a single time. The CDR3 bases are TGTGCCAGCAGCGGGGCCGGGACAGACACTGGAAACACCATATATTTT. Its protein is CASSGAGTDTGNTIYF. The rearrangement links TRBV13 to TRBJ1-3; 7 bases map to TRBD1. Germline CDR1 PRHDT, CDR2 FYEKMQ (reference sequence). V lost 5 bases to trimming and J lost 2 bases; unmatched junction nucleotides: 9. The CDR3 loop spans 16 amino acids.

This clone was found once. The V gene is TRBV19, the J gene TRBJ2-7; a possible D gene is TRBD2 (7 bases). There are 15 residues in the CDR3. Between the trimmed V and J ends, which lost 3 bases and 3 bases, there was a span of 15 bases. The germline CDR1 and CDR2 sequences are LNHDA and SQIVND (reference sequence). DNA of the CDR3: TGTGCCAGTAGTATTACCGGGGGGCCCTACTACGAGCAGTACTTC. Residues: CASSITGGPYYEQYF.

The gene calls are TRBV5-1 and TRBJ2-1; D possibly corresponds to TRBD2 (6 bases). This CDR3 comprises 14 residues. The germline CDR1 and CDR2 sequences are SGHRS and YFSETQ. Trimming took 8 bases from V and 7 from J, leaving 19 bases between them. The CDR3 loop is CASTRDSTENEQFF. CDR3 bases: TGCGCCAGTACTCGGGACTCTACTGAGAATGAGCAGTTCTTC.

The V and J genes are TRBV7-3 and TRBJ2-5; the match to TRBD1 covers 8 bases. The CDR3 spans 16 residues. With V trimmed by 1 base and J by 5 bases, 9 bases remained unmatched. Looked up from germline, CDR1 is SGHTA and CDR2 is FQGTGA. CDR3: CASSLMPRGQGETQYF. The CDR3 region has the DNA TGTGCCAGCAGCTTAATGCCTAGAGGACAGGGTGAGACCCAGTACTTC.

V usage is TRBV7-9 and J usage is TRBJ1-3; D is uncertain. Germline CDR1 is SEHNR and CDR2 is FQNEAQ (reference sequence). The CDR3 runs to 16 residues. Trimming stripped 1 base from V and 1 base from J, with 11 bases between. In DNA form, the CDR3 reads TGTGCCAGCAGCTTAGGAGGCCTCTCGTCTGGAAACACCATATATTTT. Amino acids: CASSLGGLSSGNTIYF.

This chain connects TRBV29-1 to TRBJ1-1, with D perhaps matching TRBD1 (6 bases). Germline V gene data show CDR1 as SQVTM and CDR2 as ANQGSEA. The CDR3 is 12 residues long. V gave up 6 bases and J gave up 1 base, with 9 bases separating them. Here the CDR3 DNA reads TGCAGCGTGTCGACAGGGAACACTGAAGCTTTCTTT. This translates into CSVSTGNTEAFF.

The V gene is TRBV11-2, the J gene TRBJ2-2; D uncertain. This CDR3 is built from 15 residues. Germline CDR1 is SGHAT and CDR2 is FQNNGV. V lost 3 bases and J lost 0, with 8 bases in between. The CDR3 reads CASSFLAANTGELFF. The CDR3 nucleotides are TGTGCCAGCAGCTTCTTGGCCGCGAACACCGGGGAGCTGTTTTTT.